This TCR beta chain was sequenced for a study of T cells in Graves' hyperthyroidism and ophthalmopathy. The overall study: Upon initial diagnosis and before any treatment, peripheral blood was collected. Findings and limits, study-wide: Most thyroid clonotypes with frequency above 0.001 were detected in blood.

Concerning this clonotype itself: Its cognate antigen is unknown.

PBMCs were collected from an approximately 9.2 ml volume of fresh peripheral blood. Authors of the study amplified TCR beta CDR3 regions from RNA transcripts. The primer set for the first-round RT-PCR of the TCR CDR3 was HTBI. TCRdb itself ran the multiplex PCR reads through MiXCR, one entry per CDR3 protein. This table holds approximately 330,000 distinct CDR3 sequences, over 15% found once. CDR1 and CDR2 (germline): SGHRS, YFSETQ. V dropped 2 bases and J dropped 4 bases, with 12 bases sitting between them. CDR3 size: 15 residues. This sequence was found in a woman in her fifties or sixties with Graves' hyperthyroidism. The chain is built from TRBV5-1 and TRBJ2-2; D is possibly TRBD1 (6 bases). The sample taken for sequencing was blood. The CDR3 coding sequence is TGCGCCAGCAGCTTCCACCAAGGGGGCACCGGGGAGCTGTTTTTT. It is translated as CASSFHQGGTGELFF. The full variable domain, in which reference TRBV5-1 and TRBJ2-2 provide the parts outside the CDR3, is KAGVTQTPRYLIKTRGQQVTLSCSPISGHRSVSWYQQTPGQGLQFLFEYFSETQRNKGNFPGRFSGRQFSNSRSEMNVSTLELGDSALYLCASSFHQGGTGELFFGEGSRLTVL.